This T cell receptor beta chain is drawn from a study of blood T cell repertoires in COVID-19. In the study overall: Samples representing acute and convalescent COVID-19 were sourced from the United States, Italy and Spain.

J gave up 2 bases and V 1 base, and 13 bases lay outside the gene matches. Per germline, CDR1 LGHNA and CDR2 YSLEER. There are 18 residues in the CDR3. This clone has only a few counts. Original data processing: Quantification of nucleated cells was approximated via reference gene primer amplification. Clones were sequenced by immunoSEQ multiplex PCR, and TCRdb holds only the in-frame ones, with some missing. Clone size and the V and J calls come from that table; the DNA yielded D and trimming. The sample has some 250,000 clones, about 80% seen once. What was sequenced was peripheral blood. The source is a woman aged 80 or older with acute or convalescent COVID-19. The chain employs TRBV4-3 and TRBJ1-2, with 7 bases lining up with TRBD1. In DNA, the CDR3 is TGCGCCAGCAGCCAAGTAGGGGGGAGGAAGACAGGGAACTATGGCTACACCTTC. It codes for CASSQVGGRKTGNYGYTF.